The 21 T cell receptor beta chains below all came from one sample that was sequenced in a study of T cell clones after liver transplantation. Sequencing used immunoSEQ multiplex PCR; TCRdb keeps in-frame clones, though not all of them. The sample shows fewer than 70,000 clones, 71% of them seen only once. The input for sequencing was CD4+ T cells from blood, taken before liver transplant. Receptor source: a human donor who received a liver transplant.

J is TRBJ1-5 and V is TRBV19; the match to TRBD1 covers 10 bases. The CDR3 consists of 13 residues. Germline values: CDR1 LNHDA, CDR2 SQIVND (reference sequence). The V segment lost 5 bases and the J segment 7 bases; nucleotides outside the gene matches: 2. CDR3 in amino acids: CASSGTGAQPQHF. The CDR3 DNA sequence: TGTGCCAGTAGTGGGACAGGGGCGCAGCCCCAGCATTTT. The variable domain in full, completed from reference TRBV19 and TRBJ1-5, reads DGGITQSPKYLFRKEGQNVTLSCEQNLNHDAMYWYRQDPGQGLRLIYYSQIVNDFQKGDIAEGYSVSREKKESFPLTVTSAQKNPTAFYLCASSGTGAQPQHFGDGTRLSIL.

CDR3 loop: CASGELDGYTF. The DNA of the CDR3 is TGTGCCAGTGGAGAGCTCGATGGCTACACCTTC. The J gene is TRBJ1-2, the V gene TRBV19, with D unresolved. The CDR3 is 11 amino acids. The V end was cut by 8 bases, the J end by 6 bases, with 10 bases between. Germline V lookup: CDR1 LNHDA, CDR2 SQIVND (reference sequence).

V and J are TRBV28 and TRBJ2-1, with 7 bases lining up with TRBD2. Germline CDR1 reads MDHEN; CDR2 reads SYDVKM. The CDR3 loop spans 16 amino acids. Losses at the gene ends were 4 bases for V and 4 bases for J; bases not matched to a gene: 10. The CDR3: CASSSSRAGIYNEQFF. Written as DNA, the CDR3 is TGTGCCAGCAGTTCCAGTAGAGCGGGGATTTACAATGAGCAGTTCTTC.

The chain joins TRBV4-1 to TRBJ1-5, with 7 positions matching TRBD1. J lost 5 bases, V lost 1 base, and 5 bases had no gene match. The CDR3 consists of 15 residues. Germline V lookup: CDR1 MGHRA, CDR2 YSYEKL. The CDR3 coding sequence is TGCGCCAGCAGCCAAGCTTGGACAGGCGATCAGCCCCAGCATTTT. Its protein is CASSQAWTGDQPQHF.

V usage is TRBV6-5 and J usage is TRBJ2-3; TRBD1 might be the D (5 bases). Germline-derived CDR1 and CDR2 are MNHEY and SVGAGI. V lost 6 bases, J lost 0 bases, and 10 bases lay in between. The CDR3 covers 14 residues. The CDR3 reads CASSEQASTDTQYF. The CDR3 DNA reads TGTGCCAGCAGCGAACAGGCGAGCACAGATACGCAGTATTTT.

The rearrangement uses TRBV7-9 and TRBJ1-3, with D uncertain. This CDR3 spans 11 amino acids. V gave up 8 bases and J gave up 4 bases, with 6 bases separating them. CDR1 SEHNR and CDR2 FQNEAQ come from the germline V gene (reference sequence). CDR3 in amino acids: CASQSGNTIYF. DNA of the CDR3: TGTGCCAGCCAGTCGGGAAACACCATATATTTT.

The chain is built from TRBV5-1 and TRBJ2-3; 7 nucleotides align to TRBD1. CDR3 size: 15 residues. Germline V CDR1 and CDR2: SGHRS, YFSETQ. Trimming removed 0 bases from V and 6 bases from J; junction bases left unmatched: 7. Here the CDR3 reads CASSLEGQVPDTQYF. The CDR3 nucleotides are TGCGCCAGCAGCTTGGAAGGACAGGTCCCCGATACGCAGTATTTT.

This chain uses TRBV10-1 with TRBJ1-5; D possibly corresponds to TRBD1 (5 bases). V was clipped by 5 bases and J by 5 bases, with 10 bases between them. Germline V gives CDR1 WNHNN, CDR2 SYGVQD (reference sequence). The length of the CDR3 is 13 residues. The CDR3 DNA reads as TGCGCCAGCAGTTCCTCAGGGTATCAGCCCCAGCATTTT. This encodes CASSSSGYQPQHF.

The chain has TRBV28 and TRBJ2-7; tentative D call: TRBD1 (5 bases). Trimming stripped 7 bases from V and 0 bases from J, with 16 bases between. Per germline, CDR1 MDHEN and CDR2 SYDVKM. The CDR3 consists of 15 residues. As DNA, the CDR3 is TGTGCCAGCACGTCCTCAGGGATAGGCTCCTACGAGCAGTACTTC. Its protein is CASTSSGIGSYEQYF.

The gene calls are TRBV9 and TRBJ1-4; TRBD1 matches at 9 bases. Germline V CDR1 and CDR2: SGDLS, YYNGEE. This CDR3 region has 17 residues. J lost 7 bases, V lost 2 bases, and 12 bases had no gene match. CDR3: CASSVAPPQGAGEKLFF. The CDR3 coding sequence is TGTGCCAGCAGCGTCGCACCCCCACAGGGGGCAGGTGAAAAACTGTTTTTT.

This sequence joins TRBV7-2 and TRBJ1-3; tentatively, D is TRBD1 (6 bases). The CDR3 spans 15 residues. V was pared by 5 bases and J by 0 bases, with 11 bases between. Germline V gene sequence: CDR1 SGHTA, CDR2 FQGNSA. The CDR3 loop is CASSQRTVSGNTIYF. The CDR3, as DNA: TGTGCCAGCAGCCAGAGGACAGTCTCTGGAAACACCATATATTTT.

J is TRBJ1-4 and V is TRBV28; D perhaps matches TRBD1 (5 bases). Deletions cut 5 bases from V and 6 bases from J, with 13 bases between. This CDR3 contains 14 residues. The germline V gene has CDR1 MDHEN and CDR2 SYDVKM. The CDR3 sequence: CASSVQGPHEKLFF. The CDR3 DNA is TGTGCCAGCAGTGTCCAGGGTCCTCATGAAAAACTGTTTTTT.

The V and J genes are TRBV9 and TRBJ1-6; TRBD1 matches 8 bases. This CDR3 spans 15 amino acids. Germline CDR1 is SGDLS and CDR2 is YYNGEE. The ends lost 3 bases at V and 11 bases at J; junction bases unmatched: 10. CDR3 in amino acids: CASSAWTGMGPPLHF. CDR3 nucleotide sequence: TGTGCCAGCAGCGCCTGGACAGGGATGGGTCCACCCCTCCACTTT.

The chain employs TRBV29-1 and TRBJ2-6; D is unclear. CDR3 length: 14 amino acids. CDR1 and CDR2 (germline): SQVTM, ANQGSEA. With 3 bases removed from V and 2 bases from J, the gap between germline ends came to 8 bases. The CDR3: CSVDTGTGANVLTF. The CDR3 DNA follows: TGCAGCGTTGATACGGGTACTGGGGCCAACGTCCTGACTTTC.

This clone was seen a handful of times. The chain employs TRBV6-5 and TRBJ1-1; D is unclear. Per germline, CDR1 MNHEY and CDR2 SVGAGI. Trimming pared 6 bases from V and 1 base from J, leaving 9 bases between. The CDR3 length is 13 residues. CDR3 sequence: CASRLQWNTEAFF. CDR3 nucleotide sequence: TGTGCCAGCAGGCTTCAGTGGAACACTGAAGCTTTCTTT.

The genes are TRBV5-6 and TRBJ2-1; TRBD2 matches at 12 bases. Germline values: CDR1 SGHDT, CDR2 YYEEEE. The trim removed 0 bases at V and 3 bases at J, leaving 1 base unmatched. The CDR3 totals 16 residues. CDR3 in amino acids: CASSLVTSGGYNEQFF. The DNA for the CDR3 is TGTGCCAGCAGCTTGGTGACTAGCGGGGGCTACAATGAGCAGTTCTTC.

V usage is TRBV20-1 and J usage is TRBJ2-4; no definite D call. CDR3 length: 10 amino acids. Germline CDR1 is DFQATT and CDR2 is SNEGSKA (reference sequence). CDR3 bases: TGCACCGCCGGGAAAAACATTCAGTACTTC. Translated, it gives CTAGKNIQYF.

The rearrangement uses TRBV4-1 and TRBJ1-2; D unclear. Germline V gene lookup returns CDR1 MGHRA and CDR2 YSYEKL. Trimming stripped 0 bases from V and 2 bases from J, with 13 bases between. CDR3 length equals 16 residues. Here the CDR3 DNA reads TGCGCCAGCAGCCAAGATAAACTATATGGGAACTATGGCTACACCTTC. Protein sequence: CASSQDKLYGNYGYTF.

The CDR3 sequence: CASSVAGGRGEKLFF. In nucleotides, the CDR3 is TGTGCCAGCAGCGTAGCCGGCGGGCGGGGTGAAAAACTGTTTTTT. The chain employs TRBV9 and TRBJ1-4; D remains unclear. The germline V and J ends were trimmed by 0 bases and 7 bases, with 13 bases remaining between them. The CDR3 has 15 residues. Germline CDR1 reads SGDLS; CDR2 reads YYNGEE.

For the CDR3, the DNA is TGTGCCAGCAGCTTAGTTGGTGGGCAGCAAGAGACCCAGTACTTC. It translates to CASSLVGGQQETQYF. The V gene is TRBV11-2, the J gene TRBJ2-5; D remains ambiguous. The germline V and J ends were trimmed by 1 base and 2 bases, with 11 bases remaining between them. CDR3 length: 15 amino acids. In germline, CDR1 is SGHAT, CDR2 FQNNGV.

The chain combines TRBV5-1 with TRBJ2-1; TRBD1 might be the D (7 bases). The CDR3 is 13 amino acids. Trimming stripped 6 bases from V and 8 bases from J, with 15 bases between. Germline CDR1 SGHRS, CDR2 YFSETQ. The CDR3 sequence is CASNKGGGDEQFF. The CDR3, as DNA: TGCGCCAGCAACAAAGGAGGGGGCGATGAGCAGTTCTTC.